This T cell receptor beta chain was retrieved from a study of T cells in Graves' hyperthyroidism and ophthalmopathy. Amplified TCR beta CDR3 regions derived from RNA transcripts. Using the HTBI primer set, a first-round RT-PCR was run on the TCR CDR3. TCRdb called the multiplex PCR reads again in MiXCR, with one record for every CDR3 protein. The data contain fewer than 250,000 distinct CDR3 sequences, more than 15% of them singletons. This TCR was sampled from a man in his fifties with Graves' hyperthyroidism. The sequencing input was blood.

The CDR3 reads CASSFWTGELFF. The CDR3 DNA follows: TGTGCCAGCAGCTTTTGGACCGGGGAGCTGTTTTTT. The J gene is TRBJ2-2, the V gene TRBV5-6; D gene uncertain. The CDR3 runs to 12 residues. V lost 2 bases and J lost 5, with 4 bases in between. In germline, CDR1 is SGHDT, CDR2 YYEEEE.